This TCR beta chain was observed in a study of monozygotic twins with inflammatory bowel disease. With regard to this clonotype: The target antigen is unknown.

A total RNA quantity of about 4,000 ng went into each TCR library. TCRdb reprocessed the 5' RACE reads and keeps a single row for each CDR3 protein, giving no DNA. Recorded for this sample: around 380,000 distinct CDR3 sequences. Study results and caveats: Data gave no support to a single strong signal or clonotype associated with IBD.

What was sequenced was blood. The TCR sequence derives from a human donor with ulcerative colitis or Crohn's disease, or a healthy co-twin of an affected twin (not recorded which).

The CDR3 sequence is CASQKSSNEKLFF. This chain links TRBV2 with TRBJ1-4. The V gene's germline CDR1 is SNHLY and CDR2 FYNNEI. The CDR3 runs 13 residues.